A selection of T cell receptor beta chains follows, all from one sample in a study of OX40 agonist ivuxolimab in advanced cancers. Sequencing was performed with immunoSEQ multiplex PCR; in TCRdb, only in-frame clones are kept and a portion is missing. Of about 18,000 clones in the sample, about 80% were seen once. The starting material was CD4+ or CD8+ T cells sorted from blood, obtained in a trial of the OX40 agonist ivuxolimab. The receptors come from an adult with an advanced solid tumor such as melanoma, head and neck, liver or kidney cancer. The CDR3 runs from the conserved cysteine through the conserved F or W. The D gene is left open where the match is weak. Size is stated for part of the rows, as once, few or many counts, or as a class when the clone is expanded.

D	V	J	size	CDR3	DNA
.	TRBV9	TRBJ2-1	.	CASSVDSWGQQFF	TGTGCCAGCAGCGTAGACAGTTGGGGACAGCAGTTCTTC
TRBD1	TRBV9	TRBJ1-4	.	CASSAGMTGVGEKLFF	TGTGCCAGCAGCGCTGGCATGACAGGGGTTGGTGAAAAACTGTTTTTT
TRBD1	TRBV4-1	TRBJ1-5	.	CASSHPGGNGDQPQHF	TGCGCCAGCAGCCATCCAGGGGGCAATGGGGATCAGCCCCAGCATTTT
.	TRBV5-1	TRBJ1-1	.	CASSLKGPGTEAFF	TGCGCCAGCAGCTTAAAGGGGCCCGGGACTGAAGCTTTCTTT
.	TRBV27	TRBJ2-5	.	CASSLEPGNQETQYF	TGTGCCAGCAGTTTAGAGCCGGGGAATCAAGAGACCCAGTACTTC
.	TRBV5-1	TRBJ2-1	.	CASRVARLNEQFF	TGCGCCAGCAGGGTAGCTCGCCTCAATGAGCAGTTCTTC
TRBD1	TRBV19	TRBJ2-5	.	CASSLTGTGKETQYF	TGTGCCAGTAGTCTCACCGGGACAGGGAAAGAGACCCAGTACTTC
.	TRBV2	TRBJ1-2	.	CASSEVRVGYGYTF	TGTGCCAGCAGTGAAGTCAGGGTCGGCTATGGCTACACCTTC
.	TRBV11-1	TRBJ2-7	.	CASSLMGQDPYEQYF	TGTGCCAGCAGCTTAATGGGGCAGGACCCCTACGAGCAGTACTTC
TRBD2	TRBV2	TRBJ2-2	.	CASSDNPTRGALRKNTGELFF	TGTGCCAGCAGTGATAATCCTACGCGGGGGGCCCTAAGAAAGAACACCGGGGAGCTGTTTTTT
TRBD2	TRBV6-5	TRBJ2-5	.	CASMRISGEPTQYF	TGTGCCAGCATGAGAATTAGCGGGGAGCCCACCCAGTACTTC
TRBD1	TRBV19	TRBJ2-6	.	CASLLTGAGANVLTF	TGTGCCAGTCTTCTTACAGGGGCTGGGGCCAACGTCCTGACTTTC
TRBD1	TRBV5-6	TRBJ2-7	.	CASTSPRQGAGEQYF	TGTGCCAGCACCTCGCCTAGACAGGGGGCAGGCGAGCAGTACTTC
TRBD1	TRBV2	TRBJ1-5	.	CASRDRAYNQPQHF	TGTGCCAGCAGGGACAGGGCATACAATCAGCCCCAGCATTTT
.	TRBV5-4	TRBJ1-1	.	CASSLRGLEAFF	TGTGCCAGCAGCCTCCGTGGTCTTGAAGCTTTCTTT
.	TRBV9	TRBJ2-3	.	CASSILDRTDTQYF	TGTGCCAGCAGCATCCTGGACCGCACAGATACGCAGTATTTT
TRBD2	TRBV6-1	TRBJ2-7	few	CASSPTGGYEQYF	TGTGCCAGCAGTCCAACGGGAGGGTACGAGCAGTACTTC
.	TRBV10-2	TRBJ1-2	.	CASSESSGAFYGYTF	TGCGCCAGCAGTGAGTCGTCGGGGGCCTTCTATGGCTACACCTTC
.	TRBV28	TRBJ1-2	few	CASSYGDGYYGYTF	TGTGCCAGCAGCTACGGGGACGGGTACTATGGCTACACCTTC
.	TRBV7-3	TRBJ2-2	.	CASSPPTPGELFF	TGTGCCAGCAGCCCCCCCACACCCGGGGAGCTGTTTTTT
TRBD2	TRBV6-4	TRBJ2-1	.	CASSDEAGGPYNEQFF	TGTGCCAGCAGTGACGAAGCGGGGGGGCCTTACAATGAGCAGTTCTTC
.	TRBV5-1	TRBJ1-6	.	CASSMGGRERNNSPLHF	TGCGCCAGCTCGATGGGGGGCAGAGAGAGAAATAATTCACCCCTCCACTTT
.	TRBV13	TRBJ2-1	.	CASSSRSGEQFF	TGTGCCAGCAGCTCCCGATCGGGTGAGCAGTTCTTC
.	TRBV6-1	TRBJ2-7	.	CASSDSVQVGYEQYF	TGTGCCAGCAGTGATTCGGTCCAGGTGGGTTACGAGCAGTACTTC
TRBD1	TRBV6-1	TRBJ2-7	few	CASSGTGGYEQYF	TGTGCCAGCAGTGGGACAGGGGGTTACGAGCAGTACTTC
.	TRBV9	TRBJ2-7	.	CASSPSAGISYEQYF	TGTGCCAGCAGCCCGAGCGCAGGAATCTCCTACGAGCAGTACTTC
.	TRBV10-1	TRBJ2-5	.	CASNTDQETQYF	TGCGCCAGCAATACAGATCAAGAGACCCAGTACTTC
.	TRBV4-1	TRBJ1-5	.	CASSQEGGKSQPQHF	TGCGCCAGCAGCCAAGAGGGGGGGAAGAGTCAGCCCCAGCATTTT
.	TRBV21-1	TRBJ2-1	.	CASTPRVQQGFNNEQFF	TGTGCCAGCACCCCAAGAGTCCAACAGGGGTTTAACAATGAGCAGTTCTTC